These T cell receptor beta chains were read from a single sample in a study of T-cell reconstitution after alpha-beta-depleted transplantation in children. TCRdb redid the calling of the PCR reads with MiXCR, one entry per CDR3 protein. This table has about 980,000 distinct CDR3 sequences, about 26% appearing once. The sequencing here drew on PBMCs, mostly from graft donor cells, taken 360 days after TCRalphabeta/CD19-depleted stem cell transplant. The receptor source for this set is a boy less than two years old who had a stem cell transplant for SCID, so the T cells may come from the graft donor. CDR3s include the opening cysteine and the closing phenylalanine or tryptophan. D genes are given only for firm matches. Rows give clone size only sometimes, using once, few, many, or a class for an expanded clone.

cdr3_aa: CASGRVSGERQETQYF
cdr3_nt: TGTGCCAGCGGTAGGGTGAGCGGGGAGAGGCAAGAGACCCAGTACTTC
clone_size: .
j_call: TRBJ2-5
v_call: TRBV27
d_call: TRBD2

cdr3_aa: CASSQASEQFF
cdr3_nt: TGTGCCAGCAGCCAGGCCAGTGAGCAGTTCTTC
clone_size: .
j_call: TRBJ2-1
v_call: TRBV3-1
d_call: .

cdr3_aa: CASSLIVGTGQMEVEAFF
cdr3_nt: TGTGCCAGCAGTTTAATAGTGGGGACAGGGCAGATGGAGGTTGAAGCTTTCTTT
clone_size: few
j_call: TRBJ1-1
v_call: TRBV28
d_call: TRBD1

cdr3_aa: CASGNYREMMTSNQPQHF
cdr3_nt: TGTGCCAGCGGAAATTACAGGGAAATGATGACAAGCAATCAGCCCCAGCATTTT
clone_size: .
j_call: TRBJ1-5
v_call: TRBV12-3/TRBV12-4
d_call: .

cdr3_aa: CASMGTRETQYF
cdr3_nt: TGTGCCAGCATGGGGACAAGGGAGACCCAGTACTTC
clone_size: few
j_call: TRBJ2-5
v_call: TRBV25-1
d_call: .

cdr3_aa: CASSLTNRAHQDTQYF
cdr3_nt: TGTGCCAGCAGTTTAACTAACAGGGCTCACCAAGATACGCAGTATTTT
clone_size: few
j_call: TRBJ2-3
v_call: TRBV27
d_call: .

cdr3_aa: CATSRDLGRSSYNEQFF
cdr3_nt: TGTGCCACCAGCAGAGATTTAGGCAGGAGCTCCTACAATGAGCAGTTCTTC
clone_size: .
j_call: TRBJ2-1
v_call: TRBV15
d_call: .

cdr3_aa: CASSKASLGLSTPGTDTQYF
cdr3_nt: TGTGCCAGCAGCAAAGCGTCTTTGGGACTCTCCACCCCCGGCACAGATACGCAGTATTTT
clone_size: .
j_call: TRBJ2-3
v_call: TRBV21-1
d_call: .

cdr3_aa: CASSPRAGDPQHF
cdr3_nt: TGTGCCAGCTCACCACGGGCCGGGGACCCCCAGCATTTT
clone_size: .
j_call: TRBJ1-5
v_call: TRBV18
d_call: .

cdr3_aa: CASKGLGSGANVLTF
cdr3_nt: TGTGCCAGCAAGGGGTTGGGGTCTGGGGCCAACGTCCTGACTTTC
clone_size: .
j_call: TRBJ2-6
v_call: TRBV27
d_call: .

cdr3_aa: CASSPRDRGRLEQYF
cdr3_nt: TGTGCCAGCAGCCCCCGGGACAGGGGGCGTCTCGAGCAGTACTTC
clone_size: .
j_call: TRBJ2-7
v_call: TRBV5-6
d_call: TRBD1

cdr3_aa: CASSKGQGGSYNEQFF
cdr3_nt: TGTGCCAGTAGTAAGGGACAGGGGGGCTCCTACAATGAGCAGTTCTTC
clone_size: .
j_call: TRBJ2-1
v_call: TRBV19
d_call: TRBD1

cdr3_aa: CSYQGGSGGVTDTQYF
cdr3_nt: TGCAGTTACCAAGGGGGGTCCGGTGGGGTCACAGATACGCAGTATTTT
clone_size: .
j_call: TRBJ2-3
v_call: TRBV20-1
d_call: .

cdr3_aa: CASSLAGEYEQYF
cdr3_nt: TGCGCCAGCAGCTTGGCCGGGGAGTACGAGCAGTACTTC
clone_size: few
j_call: TRBJ2-7
v_call: TRBV5-1
d_call: .

cdr3_aa: CASSLGGGSRQETQYF
cdr3_nt: TGTGCCAGCAGCTTGGGGGGGGGCTCGAGGCAAGAGACCCAGTACTTC
clone_size: .
j_call: TRBJ2-5
v_call: TRBV5-5
d_call: .

cdr3_aa: CASSPLVSSSYEQYF
cdr3_nt: TGTGCCAGCTCACCACTTGTGAGCAGCTCCTACGAGCAGTACTTC
clone_size: .
j_call: TRBJ2-7
v_call: TRBV18
d_call: .

cdr3_aa: CASSLGLGTGFNEQFF
cdr3_nt: TGCGCCAGCAGCCTGGGTCTCGGGACAGGGTTCAATGAGCAGTTCTTC
clone_size: .
j_call: TRBJ2-1
v_call: TRBV5-1
d_call: TRBD1

cdr3_aa: CASSNTGELFF
cdr3_nt: TGTGCCAGCAGTAACACCGGGGAGCTGTTTTTT
clone_size: many
j_call: TRBJ2-2
v_call: TRBV12-3/TRBV12-4
d_call: .

cdr3_aa: CASSLTSGGADNEQFF
cdr3_nt: TGTGCCAGCAGCCTCACCAGCGGGGGGGCTGACAATGAGCAGTTCTTC
clone_size: .
j_call: TRBJ2-1
v_call: TRBV12-3/TRBV12-4
d_call: TRBD2

cdr3_aa: CASSYFGGAGRETQYF
cdr3_nt: TGTGCCAGCAGTTACTTCGGCGGGGCTGGCAGGGAGACCCAGTACTTC
clone_size: few
j_call: TRBJ2-5
v_call: TRBV6-5
d_call: .

cdr3_aa: CASSLTRLGARNEQFF
cdr3_nt: TGTGCCAGCAGCTTAACCCGACTAGGGGCCAGGAATGAGCAGTTCTTC
clone_size: few
j_call: TRBJ2-1
v_call: TRBV7-3
d_call: .

cdr3_aa: CSAHAGTGGVNEQFF
cdr3_nt: TGCAGTGCGCACGCCGGGACAGGGGGCGTAAATGAGCAGTTCTTC
clone_size: .
j_call: TRBJ2-1
v_call: TRBV20-1
d_call: TRBD1

cdr3_aa: CASSLEGGTYTDTQYF
cdr3_nt: TGTGCCAGCAGCTTAGAGGGGGGGACCTACACAGATACGCAGTATTTT
clone_size: .
j_call: TRBJ2-3
v_call: TRBV7-8
d_call: .

cdr3_aa: CASSSLAGGLYNEQFF
cdr3_nt: TGTGCCAGCAGCTCTCTAGCGGGGGGACTCTACAATGAGCAGTTCTTC
clone_size: few
j_call: TRBJ2-1
v_call: TRBV12-3/TRBV12-4
d_call: TRBD2

cdr3_aa: CASSGGQGNEAFF
cdr3_nt: TGTGCCAGCAGTGGAGGACAGGGCAATGAAGCTTTCTTT
clone_size: .
j_call: TRBJ1-1
v_call: TRBV25-1
d_call: TRBD1

cdr3_aa: CASSQDRVGSSYNEQFF
cdr3_nt: TGTGCCAGCAGCCAAGATCGCGTTGGGAGCTCCTACAATGAGCAGTTCTTC
clone_size: .
j_call: TRBJ2-1
v_call: TRBV3-1
d_call: .

cdr3_aa: CSVERRGLWNNEQFF
cdr3_nt: TGCAGCGTTGAAAGAAGGGGGCTGTGGAACAATGAGCAGTTCTTC
clone_size: .
j_call: TRBJ2-1
v_call: TRBV29-1
d_call: TRBD1

cdr3_aa: CASSLDQGTYNEQFF
cdr3_nt: TGTGCCAGCAGTTTAGACCAGGGTACCTACAATGAGCAGTTCTTC
clone_size: .
j_call: TRBJ2-1
v_call: TRBV12-3/TRBV12-4
d_call: .

cdr3_aa: CSAEQGRGDTQYF
cdr3_nt: TGCAGCGCAGAACAGGGGAGGGGAGATACGCAGTATTTT
clone_size: .
j_call: TRBJ2-3
v_call: TRBV29-1
d_call: .

cdr3_aa: CASSPSTRYEQYF
cdr3_nt: TGCGCCAGCAGCCCATCGACACGGTACGAGCAGTACTTC
clone_size: .
j_call: TRBJ2-7
v_call: TRBV5-1
d_call: .

cdr3_aa: CASSELGQEYNEQFF
cdr3_nt: TGTGCCAGCAGTGAATTAGGACAGGAGTACAATGAGCAGTTCTTC
clone_size: .
j_call: TRBJ2-1
v_call: TRBV2
d_call: TRBD1

cdr3_aa: CASKAQLYGYTF
cdr3_nt: TGTGCCAGCAAGGCCCAGTTATATGGCTACACCTTC
clone_size: few
j_call: TRBJ1-2
v_call: TRBV6-2/TRBV6-3
d_call: .

cdr3_aa: CASSEQGVNTEAFF
cdr3_nt: TGCGCCAGCAGCGAGCAGGGTGTGAACACTGAAGCTTTCTTT
clone_size: .
j_call: TRBJ1-1
v_call: TRBV5-1
d_call: .

cdr3_aa: CASSYQQGWAEAFF
cdr3_nt: TGTGCCAGCAGTTACCAACAGGGATGGGCTGAAGCTTTCTTT
clone_size: few
j_call: TRBJ1-1
v_call: TRBV6-2/TRBV6-3
d_call: .

cdr3_aa: CASRSHRVGEETQYF
cdr3_nt: TGTGCCAGCAGATCTCACAGGGTAGGGGAGGAGACCCAGTACTTC
clone_size: few
j_call: TRBJ2-5
v_call: TRBV6-2/TRBV6-3
d_call: .

cdr3_aa: CATSRVRATQNGETQYF
cdr3_nt: TGTGCCACCAGCAGAGTACGGGCTACCCAAAATGGAGAGACCCAGTACTTC
clone_size: few
j_call: TRBJ2-5
v_call: TRBV15
d_call: .

cdr3_aa: CASSVTPLGNGELFF
cdr3_nt: TGTGCCAGCAGCGTAACCCCCTTGGGGAACGGGGAGCTGTTTTTT
clone_size: .
j_call: TRBJ2-2
v_call: TRBV9
d_call: .

cdr3_aa: CASSRISTGNTEAFF
cdr3_nt: TGTGCCAGCAGCCGGATCAGCACAGGGAATACTGAAGCTTTCTTT
clone_size: few
j_call: TRBJ1-1
v_call: TRBV7-2
d_call: .

cdr3_aa: CSVETQGAGETQYF
cdr3_nt: TGCAGCGTTGAAACCCAGGGGGCTGGAGAGACCCAGTACTTC
clone_size: .
j_call: TRBJ2-5
v_call: TRBV29-1
d_call: TRBD1

cdr3_aa: CSASRIATNEKLFF
cdr3_nt: TGCAGTGCTTCCCGGATTGCAACTAATGAAAAACTGTTTTTT
clone_size: .
j_call: TRBJ1-4
v_call: TRBV20-1
d_call: .

cdr3_aa: CSVALGAGSYEQYF
cdr3_nt: TGCAGCGTTGCTTTGGGGGCCGGCTCCTACGAGCAGTACTTC
clone_size: few
j_call: TRBJ2-7
v_call: TRBV29-1
d_call: .

cdr3_aa: CSVVGQGWHEQYF
cdr3_nt: TGCAGCGTTGTAGGGCAGGGGTGGCACGAGCAGTACTTC
clone_size: few
j_call: TRBJ2-7
v_call: TRBV29-1
d_call: .

cdr3_aa: CASSTGLVPNEQFF
cdr3_nt: TGCGCCAGCAGCACGGGACTAGTCCCCAATGAGCAGTTCTTC
clone_size: .
j_call: TRBJ2-1
v_call: TRBV5-1
d_call: TRBD2

cdr3_aa: CASSLWSGRERDGYTF
cdr3_nt: TGTGCCAGCAGTTTATGGTCGGGGCGTGAAAGGGATGGCTACACCTTC
clone_size: few
j_call: TRBJ1-2
v_call: TRBV28
d_call: .

cdr3_aa: CASSLWAGPGRAQYF
cdr3_nt: TGTGCCAGCAGTTTATGGGCAGGCCCCGGCCGGGCCCAGTACTTC
clone_size: .
j_call: TRBJ2-5
v_call: TRBV12-3/TRBV12-4
d_call: .

cdr3_aa: CASSPPGTSGGTDTQYF
cdr3_nt: TGTGCCAGCTCACCGCCTGGGACTAGCGGGGGTACAGATACGCAGTATTTT
clone_size: .
j_call: TRBJ2-3
v_call: TRBV18
d_call: TRBD2

cdr3_aa: CASSRKQGAGNTIYF
cdr3_nt: TGTGCCAGCAGTAGGAAACAGGGGGCTGGAAACACCATATATTTT
clone_size: .
j_call: TRBJ1-3
v_call: TRBV6-1
d_call: TRBD1

cdr3_aa: CASTSLENRRTSYNEQFF
cdr3_nt: TGTGCCAGCACCTCACTAGAAAACCGCCGAACCTCCTACAATGAGCAGTTCTTC
clone_size: .
j_call: TRBJ2-1
v_call: TRBV12-3/TRBV12-4
d_call: .

cdr3_aa: CASHPRTQSTDTQYF
cdr3_nt: TGTGCCAGCCATCCTAGGACACAGAGCACAGATACGCAGTATTTT
clone_size: .
j_call: TRBJ2-3
v_call: TRBV7-8
d_call: .

cdr3_aa: CASSQVQDNEQFF
cdr3_nt: TGTGCCAGCAGCCAAGTGCAGGACAATGAGCAGTTCTTC
clone_size: .
j_call: TRBJ2-1
v_call: TRBV14
d_call: .

cdr3_aa: CAISRARSTDTQYF
cdr3_nt: TGTGCCATCAGTCGGGCGCGGAGCACAGATACGCAGTATTTT
clone_size: few
j_call: TRBJ2-3
v_call: TRBV10-3
d_call: .

cdr3_aa: CSVVSGTGRDYGYTF
cdr3_nt: TGCAGCGTTGTCTCCGGGACAGGGAGGGACTATGGCTACACCTTC
clone_size: few
j_call: TRBJ1-2
v_call: TRBV29-1
d_call: TRBD1

cdr3_aa: CASSLESGGWGETQYF
cdr3_nt: TGTGCCAGCAGCTTAGAATCGGGGGGTTGGGGAGAGACCCAGTACTTC
clone_size: few
j_call: TRBJ2-5
v_call: TRBV7-8
d_call: TRBD2

cdr3_aa: CASSPYGQGYNEQFF
cdr3_nt: TGTGCCAGCAGTCCTTACGGACAGGGCTACAATGAGCAGTTCTTC
clone_size: few
j_call: TRBJ2-1
v_call: TRBV28
d_call: TRBD1